The present T cell receptor (beta chain) was sequenced within a study of blood T cell repertoires in COVID-19. Overall study context: COVID-19 samples collected from the United States, Italy and Spain covered acute and convalescent phases. From T cells, B-cell-depleted T cells, or PBMCs came the material, which was cDNA or gDNA.

Original processing notes: The authors estimated nucleated cell counts from reference gene primer amplification. Data came from immunoSEQ multiplex PCR; TCRdb stores just in-frame clones and leaves some out. That table furnishes V, J and clone size, whereas the DNA furnished D and trimming. This sample has about 210,000 clones; approximately 87% occur once, and the top ten carry roughly 6.4%. The CDR3 has 14 amino acids. V dropped 5 bases and J dropped 2 bases, with 13 bases sitting between them. Germline assignment: CDR1 MNHEY and CDR2 SMNVEV (reference sequence). The sequence derives from a man aged 55-75 years who had recovered from COVID-19. The chain recombines TRBV27 with TRBJ2-7, with D possibly matching TRBD1 (6 bases). The sample consisted of peripheral blood. The CDR3 bases are TGTGCCAGCAGTACAGGACAGCAGGCCTACGAGCAGTACTTC. Encoded protein: CASSTGQQAYEQYF.